This T cell receptor (beta chain) was retrieved from a study of cytomegalovirus exposure and HLA in healthy donors. V was clipped by 6 bases and J by 5 bases, with 10 bases between them. The germline CDR1 and CDR2 sequences are ENHRY and SYGVKD. The CDR3 runs 12 residues. This PCR relied on a set of 60 Vbeta primers and 13 Jbeta primers. Sequencing was performed with immunoSEQ multiplex PCR; in TCRdb, only in-frame clones are kept and a portion is missing. Of about 120,000 clones in the sample, more than 60% were seen once. The chain has TRBV10-3 and TRBJ1-2, with D uncertain. The sequence came from a middle-aged man in good health and CMV-seropositive. Sequencing input: PBMCs. CDR3 residues: CAIRSLRYGYTF. The DNA for the CDR3 is TGTGCCATCAGGTCTCTGAGGTATGGCTACACCTTC.